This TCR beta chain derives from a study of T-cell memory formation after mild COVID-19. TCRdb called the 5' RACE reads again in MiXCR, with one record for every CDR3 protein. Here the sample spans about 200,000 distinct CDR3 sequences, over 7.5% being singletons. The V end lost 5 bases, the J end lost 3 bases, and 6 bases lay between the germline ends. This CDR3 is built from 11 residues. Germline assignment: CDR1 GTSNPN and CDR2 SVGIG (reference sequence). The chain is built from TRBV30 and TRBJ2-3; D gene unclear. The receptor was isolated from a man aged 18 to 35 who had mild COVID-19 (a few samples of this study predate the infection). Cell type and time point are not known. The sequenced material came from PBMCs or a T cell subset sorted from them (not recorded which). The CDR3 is CAWGSTDTQYF. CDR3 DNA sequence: TGTGCCTGGGGATCAACAGATACGCAGTATTTT.